Listed below are T cell receptor beta chains from one sample, sequenced in a study of blood T cell repertoires in COVID-19. Assay used: immunoSEQ multiplex PCR; TCRdb lists only in-frame clones, some missing. The sample lists about 270,000 clones; about 87% were seen once. The specimen sequenced was peripheral blood. The receptors stem from a man between 60 and 75 years old who had recovered from COVID-19. Each CDR3 is given with its conserved first and last residue. A D gene is named only where the DNA matches it firmly. The listing skips clone size in some rows; elsewhere it reads once, few, many or a size class.

j_call: TRBJ1-4; v_call: TRBV7-9; d_call: NA; clone_size: NA; cdr3_nt: TGTGCCAGCAGCCCCCTAGGTGGAGGTGAAAAACTGTTTTTT; cdr3_aa: CASSPLGGGEKLFF
j_call: TRBJ2-7; v_call: TRBV15; d_call: TRBD1; clone_size: NA; cdr3_nt: TGTGCCACCAGGTGGACAGGGGGACACGAGCAGTACTTC; cdr3_aa: CATRWTGGHEQYF
j_call: TRBJ1-1; v_call: TRBV7-2; d_call: TRBD1; clone_size: NA; cdr3_nt: TGTGCCAGCAGCTTTGGGACAGAGCATAAAGCTTTCTTT; cdr3_aa: CASSFGTEHKAFF
j_call: TRBJ2-6; v_call: TRBV15; d_call: TRBD1; clone_size: NA; cdr3_nt: TGTGCCACCAGCAGGGACAGGGACTTCTCTGGGGCCAACGTCCTGACTTTC; cdr3_aa: CATSRDRDFSGANVLTF
j_call: TRBJ2-1; v_call: TRBV7-2; d_call: NA; clone_size: NA; cdr3_nt: TGTGCCAGCAGCTTAGTTTCTTACAATGAGCAGTTCTTC; cdr3_aa: CASSLVSYNEQFF
j_call: TRBJ2-7; v_call: TRBV5-4; d_call: NA; clone_size: NA; cdr3_nt: TGTGCCAGCAGCACGGGGGGCGGACAGGGACCTTACGAGCAGTACTTC; cdr3_aa: CASSTGGGQGPYEQYF
j_call: TRBJ2-1; v_call: TRBV10-3; d_call: TRBD2; clone_size: NA; cdr3_nt: TGTGCCATCAGTCGCCGTAGCGGGCATGAGCAGTTCTTC; cdr3_aa: CAISRRSGHEQFF
j_call: TRBJ1-5; v_call: TRBV3-1/TRBV3-2; d_call: NA; clone_size: NA; cdr3_nt: TGTGCCAGCGCTGACAGTTACTATAGCAATCAGCCCCAGCATTTT; cdr3_aa: CASADSYYSNQPQHF
j_call: TRBJ2-1; v_call: TRBV25-1; d_call: NA; clone_size: NA; cdr3_nt: TGTGCCAGCAGTGCGGGACTTTACAATGAGCAGTTCTTC; cdr3_aa: CASSAGLYNEQFF
j_call: TRBJ1-4; v_call: TRBV27; d_call: NA; clone_size: NA; cdr3_nt: TGTGCCAGTACAACCTTGGCCAATAATGAAAAACTGTTTTTT; cdr3_aa: CASTTLANNEKLFF
j_call: TRBJ1-1; v_call: TRBV6-2/TRBV6-3; d_call: NA; clone_size: NA; cdr3_nt: TGTGCCAGCAGCTCCCCCCTGCGGTTGTCGATGAACACTGAAGCTTTCTTT; cdr3_aa: CASSSPLRLSMNTEAFF
j_call: TRBJ2-7; v_call: TRBV27; d_call: NA; clone_size: NA; cdr3_nt: TGTGCCAGCAGCCCGCCGGGACTTCCCGCCGAGCAGTACTTC; cdr3_aa: CASSPPGLPAEQYF
j_call: TRBJ2-7; v_call: TRBV11-1; d_call: TRBD1; clone_size: NA; cdr3_nt: TGTGCCAGCAGCTACTCCACAGGGGCCGAGCAGTACTTC; cdr3_aa: CASSYSTGAEQYF
j_call: TRBJ2-7; v_call: TRBV29-1; d_call: NA; clone_size: few; cdr3_nt: TGCAGCGTTAACATACAATACGAGCAGTACTTC; cdr3_aa: CSVNIQYEQYF
j_call: TRBJ1-6; v_call: TRBV7-8; d_call: NA; clone_size: NA; cdr3_nt: TGTGCCAGCAGCCGAGCTACAGTTTCACCCCTCCACTTT; cdr3_aa: CASSRATVSPLHF
j_call: TRBJ1-2; v_call: TRBV4-1; d_call: NA; clone_size: NA; cdr3_nt: TGCGCCAGCAGCCCCCGGGACACCCAGACCTATGGCTACACCTTC; cdr3_aa: CASSPRDTQTYGYTF
j_call: TRBJ1-5; v_call: TRBV5-5; d_call: NA; clone_size: NA; cdr3_nt: TGTGCCAGCAGCGCCACACGGGGGCCCCAGCATTTT; cdr3_aa: CASSATRGPQHF
j_call: TRBJ2-5; v_call: TRBV18; d_call: NA; clone_size: NA; cdr3_nt: TGTGCCAGCTCACCTGGTTTCAGGGGTGAGGAGACCCAGTACTTC; cdr3_aa: CASSPGFRGEETQYF
j_call: TRBJ2-5; v_call: TRBV6-5; d_call: TRBD1; clone_size: NA; cdr3_nt: TGTGCCAGCAGTTACGACAGGGTTGACGAGACCCAGTACTTC; cdr3_aa: CASSYDRVDETQYF